Listed below are T cell receptor beta chains from one sample, sequenced in a study of shared clonotypes between healthy human individuals. The table came from immunoSEQ multiplex PCR; TCRdb's copy has only in-frame clones and leaves some out. Of under 2.5 million clones in the sample, under 95% were seen once. What was sequenced was naive CD4+ T cells from PBMCs. The receptors here all came from a man between 18 and 35 years old in good health. Some clones in this sample may be carry-over from other donors' samples. The CDR3 runs from the conserved cysteine through the conserved F or W. The D gene is left open where the match is weak. Where a row states a size, it is once, few, many or the class of an expanded clone; other rows omit it.

CDR3nt,CDR3aa,v_gene,abundance,d_gene,j_gene
TGTGCCAGCAGCCCAGGGGGGACCGCGCGTGAGTTCTTC,CASSPGGTAREFF,TRBV11-2,.,.,TRBJ2-1
TGTGCCAGCAGCTTGTCCCTAGCGGCGGATATGTACGAGCAGTACTTC,CASSLSLAADMYEQYF,TRBV5-5,.,TRBD2,TRBJ2-7
TGCGCCAGCAGCCATGGGACTAGCGGGAGGGCCCCACATATCTACAATGAGCAGTTCTTC,CASSHGTSGRAPHIYNEQFF,TRBV4-1,.,TRBD2,TRBJ2-1
TGCGCCAGCAGCTCAGGGGTAACCGGGGAGCTGTTTTTT,CASSSGVTGELFF,TRBV5-1,.,.,TRBJ2-2
TGTGCCAGCGCCGAAAGGGGATCTGGAAACACCATATATTTT,CASAERGSGNTIYF,TRBV7-9,once,.,TRBJ1-3
TGTGCCAGCAGTTTGAATCAGGTCAACACTGAAGCTTTCTTT,CASSLNQVNTEAFF,TRBV28,few,.,TRBJ1-1
TGTGCCAGCAGCTTAATGCTCCGGCGGGGGGCGACTGGGGCCAACGTCCTGACTTTC,CASSLMLRRGATGANVLTF,TRBV7-6,.,TRBD2,TRBJ2-6
TGTGCCAGCAGCATGAGACTGCGGGGTAGCAATCAGCCCCAGCATTTT,CASSMRLRGSNQPQHF,TRBV28,.,.,TRBJ1-5
TGTGCCACCAGCAGAGATCCGACCGGATACACTGAAGCTTTCTTT,CATSRDPTGYTEAFF,TRBV15,.,.,TRBJ1-1
TGCGCCAGCAGCTTCGCCAGGTGGGCGCGGGAGGGCCTATACGAGCAGTACTTC,CASSFARWAREGLYEQYF,TRBV5-1,.,TRBD2,TRBJ2-7
TGTGCCAGCGGCTTAGCGGGAACAGGGACGAAGCAGTACTTC,CASGLAGTGTKQYF,TRBV7-9,.,TRBD2,TRBJ2-7
TGTGCCAGCACCGTAGGCACCGGGGAGCTGTTTTTT,CASTVGTGELFF,TRBV7-9,.,.,TRBJ2-2
TGTGCCAGCACCACGGGACGGCAAAATGAAAAACTGTTTTTT,CASTTGRQNEKLFF,TRBV7-2,.,.,TRBJ1-4
TGTGCCAGTCAAAGAGGGGCCACAGATACGCAGTATTTT,CASQRGATDTQYF,TRBV25-1,.,.,TRBJ2-3
TGTGCCAGCAGCCCCTACGGGGGCAGCTCTGGGGCCAACGTCCTGACTTTC,CASSPYGGSSGANVLTF,TRBV4-2,.,.,TRBJ2-6
TGTGCCAGCAGCTTCAGGGGGTCGGGCAATCAGCCCCAGCATTTT,CASSFRGSGNQPQHF,TRBV7-2,.,TRBD1,TRBJ1-5
TGTGCCAGCAGCCCCCAGTCCGGGGAGCTGTTTTTT,CASSPQSGELFF,TRBV7-3,.,.,TRBJ2-2
TGTGCCAGCAGCCCGGCAGGGGGCTATAATCAGCCCCAGCATTTT,CASSPAGGYNQPQHF,TRBV28,.,TRBD1,TRBJ1-5
TGCAGTGCTAGGGGCCAAGGTACGCAGTATTTT,CSARGQGTQYF,TRBV20-1,.,.,TRBJ2-3
TGTGCCAGCAGCTTTACCCCCAGCCGTACCTACGAGCAGTACTTC,CASSFTPSRTYEQYF,TRBV7-2,.,.,TRBJ2-7
TGTGCCAGCAGCGTAGACAGGGGGGCCTATGGCTACACCTTC,CASSVDRGAYGYTF,TRBV9,.,TRBD1,TRBJ1-2
TGTGCCAGCAGTTTACCGGACAGGGGTTACAATGAGCAGTTCTTC,CASSLPDRGYNEQFF,TRBV28,.,TRBD1,TRBJ2-1
TGTGCCAGCAGCGAGATTGGGGTGGGCGGGGAGCTGTTTTTT,CASSEIGVGGELFF,TRBV4-2,.,.,TRBJ2-2
TGCGCCAGCAGCTTCCGACAGGGAGGGTCCTACGAGCAGTACTTC,CASSFRQGGSYEQYF,TRBV5-1,.,.,TRBJ2-7
TGTGCCAGCAGCTTATCGCGTAACAATGAGCAGTTCTTC,CASSLSRNNEQFF,TRBV7-2,.,.,TRBJ2-1
TGTGCCAGCAGGATGCAGGGGCTTGGCCAAGAGACCCAGTACTTC,CASRMQGLGQETQYF,TRBV6-5,.,.,TRBJ2-5
TGTGCCAGCAGTCTCAGTAGCACAGATACGCAGTATTTT,CASSLSSTDTQYF,TRBV2,.,.,TRBJ2-3
TGTGCCAGTAGACTGACAGGTCAAAACATTCAGTACTTC,CASRLTGQNIQYF,TRBV19,once,.,TRBJ2-4
TGTGCCAGCAGTTACCTCCAGGGCCCAGAGGGCTACACCTTC,CASSYLQGPEGYTF,TRBV6-5,.,.,TRBJ1-2
TGTGCCAGCAGTCCCCGTGGCAGGGGGTCCAATCAGCCCCAGCATTTT,CASSPRGRGSNQPQHF,TRBV28,.,TRBD1,TRBJ1-5
TGTGCCAGCAGAGGTGACAGGGTCCGAATTGGCAATCAGCCCCAGCATTTT,CASRGDRVRIGNQPQHF,TRBV2,.,TRBD1,TRBJ1-5
TGTGCCAGCAGCGCTAGAGTCAGGACTAGCGGGAGGAATGAGCAGTTCTTC,CASSARVRTSGRNEQFF,TRBV7-8,.,TRBD2,TRBJ2-1
TGTGCCAGCAGTTACCAACCGGGGAACTATGGCTACACCTTC,CASSYQPGNYGYTF,TRBV6-5,once,.,TRBJ1-2
TGTGCCAGCAGCCAGTCAGGCTCCAACTATGGCTACACCTTC,CASSQSGSNYGYTF,TRBV7-9,few,.,TRBJ1-2
TGTGCCACCAGCAGGGACTTAGCGAGCTCTGGAAACACCATATATTTT,CATSRDLASSGNTIYF,TRBV15,.,.,TRBJ1-3
TGTGCCAGCAGCAAAGCGGGCCCCCCTGGAGAGCAGTTCTTC,CASSKAGPPGEQFF,TRBV21-1,.,.,TRBJ2-1
TGTGCCAGCAGTGCAGCCAGGGCAGGGGGTAATTCACCCCTCCACTTT,CASSAARAGGNSPLHF,TRBV28,.,TRBD1,TRBJ1-6
TGCGCCAGCAGCTTGGGGTGGTACACTGAAGCTTTCTTT,CASSLGWYTEAFF,TRBV5-1,.,.,TRBJ1-1
TGTGCCTGGAGCCCGACAGGGATTCAGCCCCAGCATTTT,CAWSPTGIQPQHF,TRBV30,.,TRBD1,TRBJ1-5
TGTGCCAGCAGCTTAGTCGGGGACAGGGTACGCAATGAGCAGTTCTTC,CASSLVGDRVRNEQFF,TRBV11-2,.,TRBD1,TRBJ2-1
TGTGCCAGCAGCCCCGGACAGGGGTGGTCGTGGGAGCAGTACTTC,CASSPGQGWSWEQYF,TRBV27,.,TRBD1,TRBJ2-7
TGCAGCGTTTCTTTCAGGATTAATGAAAAACTGTTTTTT,CSVSFRINEKLFF,TRBV29-1,.,.,TRBJ1-4
TGTGCCTGGAGTGGAGGGATCACTGAAGCTTTCTTT,CAWSGGITEAFF,TRBV30,.,.,TRBJ1-1
TGCAGCGTTCTCACAGGGGGCGGAGAGACCCAGTACTTC,CSVLTGGGETQYF,TRBV29-1,.,TRBD1,TRBJ2-5
TGTGCCAGCTCAATGACTAGTTTGGGGGATGAGCAGTTCTTC,CASSMTSLGDEQFF,TRBV18,.,.,TRBJ2-1
TGTGCTAGTGGTTTTAAGACAGGGGTTGGTGGCTACACCTTC,CASGFKTGVGGYTF,TRBV12-5,.,TRBD1,TRBJ1-2
TGTGCCAGCAGTGACCAGGGTCCCGGAAACACCATATATTTT,CASSDQGPGNTIYF,TRBV5-8,.,.,TRBJ1-3
TGTGCCAGCAGCGCTGTGGGTACCTCTGAAGCTTTCTTT,CASSAVGTSEAFF,TRBV11-2,few,.,TRBJ1-1